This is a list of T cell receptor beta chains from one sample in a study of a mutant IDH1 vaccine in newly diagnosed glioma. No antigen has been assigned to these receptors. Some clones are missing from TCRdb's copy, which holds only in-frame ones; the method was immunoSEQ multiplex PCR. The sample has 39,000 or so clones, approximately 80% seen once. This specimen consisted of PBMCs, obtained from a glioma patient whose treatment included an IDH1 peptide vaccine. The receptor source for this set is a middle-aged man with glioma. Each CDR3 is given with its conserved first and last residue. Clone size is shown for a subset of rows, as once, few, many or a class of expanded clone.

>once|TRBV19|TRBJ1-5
CASSMGWRRGGRNQPQHF
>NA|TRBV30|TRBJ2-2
CAWSVSNTGELFF
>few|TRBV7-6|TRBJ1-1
CASRYPGDTEAFF
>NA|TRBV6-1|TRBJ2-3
CDPEGGNTQYF
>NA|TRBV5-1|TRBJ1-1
CASSFVDPNTEAFF
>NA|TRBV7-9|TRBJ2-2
CASSPDRKRGTGELFF
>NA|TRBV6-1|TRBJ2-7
CASSPGLSYEQYF
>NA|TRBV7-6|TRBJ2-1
CASSSLSGEENEQFF
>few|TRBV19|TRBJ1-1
CASSPGTANTEAFF
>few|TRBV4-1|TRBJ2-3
CASSSLLAGGRDTQYF
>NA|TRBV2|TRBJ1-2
CASITRGNGYTF
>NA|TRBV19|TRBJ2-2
CASSEYVTWELFF
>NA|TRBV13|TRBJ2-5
CASSPPRGARETQYF
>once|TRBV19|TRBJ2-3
CASGGWDTQYF
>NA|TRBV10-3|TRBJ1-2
CAISESFRQGIYGYTF
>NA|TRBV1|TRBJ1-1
CTSSQDRVLTLTLNTEAFF
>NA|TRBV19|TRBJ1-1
CASSDGGLNTEAFF
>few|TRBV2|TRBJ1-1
CASSEQGRTEAFF
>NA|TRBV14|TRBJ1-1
CASSQEAGGAWEAFF
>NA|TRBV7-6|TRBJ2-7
CASSLEGRAYEQYF
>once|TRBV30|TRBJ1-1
CAWSDTPGNTEAFF